This T cell receptor beta chain was observed in a study of human T cells and chemical hapten exposure. This clonotype was picked up a small number of times. TCRdb recomputed calls from the RACE reads with MiXCR, one row per CDR3 protein. The table lists 85,000 to 95,000 distinct CDR3 sequences, about 11% of them singletons. The CDR3 consists of 15 residues. With V trimmed by 5 bases and J by 5 bases, 6 bases remained unmatched. Time point indicated: patch test 2, 6 weeks after DPC sensitization. The sample's treatment: therapeutic diphenylcyclopropenone sensitization with weekly scalp DPC. The sample here was whole blood, taken in connection with sensitization to the hapten diphenylcyclopropenone (DPC). The chain links TRBV12-3 or TRBV12-4 to TRBJ1-5; 10 bases are a match to TRBD1. The sequence was obtained from a man aged 35 to 55 with alopecia areata. Some clones in this sample may be carry-over from other donors' samples. The CDR3 loop reads CASSPRGQGDQPQHF. CDR3 sequence (DNA): TGTGCCAGCAGTCCAAGAGGACAGGGGGATCAGCCCCAGCATTTT.